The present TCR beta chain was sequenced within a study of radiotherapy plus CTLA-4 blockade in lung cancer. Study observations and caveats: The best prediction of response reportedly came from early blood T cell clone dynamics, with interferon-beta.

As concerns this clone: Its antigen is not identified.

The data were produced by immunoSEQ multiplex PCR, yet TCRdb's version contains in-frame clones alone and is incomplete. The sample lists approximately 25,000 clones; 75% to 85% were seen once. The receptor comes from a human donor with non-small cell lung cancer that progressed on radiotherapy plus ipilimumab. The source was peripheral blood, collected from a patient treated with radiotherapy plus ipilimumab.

The CDR3 region has the DNA TGTGCCACCGCTGGACTAGCGGATAACCCCTACGAGCAGTACTTC. Encoded protein: CATAGLADNPYEQYF. This chain uses TRBV10-3 with TRBJ2-7; 10 positions agree with TRBD2. Unmatched junction bases numbered 11, after V lost 10 bases and J lost 2 bases. CDR1 is ENHRY and CDR2 is SYGVKD in the germline V gene. CDR3 length: 15 residues.